This TCR beta chain comes out of a study of shared clonotypes between healthy human individuals (dated by TCRdb to 2020 to 2022). Study-level background: The cohort included a few men and a couple of women between 18 and 49 years of age. For each donor, CD4 naive and CD4 memory were each run on three plates, CD8 naive on two plates, and CD8 memory on one plate. Blood TCR repertoires of several healthy adults were deeply sequenced to estimate repertoire size and the extent of clonotype sharing between individuals. Different laboratories and diverse techniques were used to prepare libraries and sequence TCR repertoires, to increase sequencing depth and limit assay-specific biases. Leukapheresis yielded between about 0.94 and 8.9 billion PBMCs per donor. Study-wide findings and limitations: Compared with non-shared clonotypes, clonotypes shared by all four sorted-subset donors had higher generation probabilities. Only blood was sampled, and tissue TCR repertoires likely differ from those in blood. When a few donors were compared, the shared fraction of clonotypes was about 5% for naive CD4, roughly 3.4% for naive CD8, more than 2% for memory CD4, and 0.3% to 0.5% for memory CD8. Because the study included a small number of donors, the genetic and exposure-history diversity represented was limited. Pairwise subsampling indicated that sequencing depth was expected to affect the degree of clonotype sharing among donors. Rarefaction of sorted-subset datasets indicated incomplete sequencing despite the large sequencing depth. Naive subsets generally had larger estimated clonotype richness than memory subsets did.

Trimming takes 5 bases from V and 3 bases from J, and the germline ends sit 7 bases apart. The CDR1 and CDR2 encoded by the germline V gene are MGHDK and SYGVNS. From its cysteine to its phenylalanine, the CDR3 spans 13 amino acids. Of the read, only the CDR3 DNA is kept; its 39 bases are in frame from base 1. A note on this clone: Which antigen it targets is not known. No base quality values were provided; no much bigger clone lies one nucleotide off.

Using the deep immunoSEQ assay, TCR CDR3 regions were amplified from genomic DNA by multiplex PCR. Extracted genomic DNA from each cell subset was spread evenly across all wells of several immunoSEQ 96-well plates, with each plate serving as a replicate. For sorted subsets, each replicate PCR was loaded with roughly 200 ng genomic DNA, equivalent to 30,000 or so T cell genomes. Purified libraries were measured with a Qubit 3.0 fluorometer, size-checked on a Bioanalyzer 2100, and measured again with the KAPA Library Quantification kit. Every immunoSEQ 96-well plate was sequenced on a separate single-read 150-cycle Illumina NextSeq 550 flow cell. For the original study's pipeline: Because the immunoSEQ output included only junctional sequences and no quality scores, the filtering could not be the same as the filtering used for full-length reads. Sequences were annotated with PyIR, a Python wrapper for IgBLAST v1.9, using IMGT germline references to assign V/J genes and CDR3. Reads were removed for weak V/J assignments (E-value above 1e-6), missing CDR3, stop codons, out-of-frame junctions, or ambiguous translated residues. V3J clonotypes were defined as sequences sharing an identical inferred V gene, J gene, and CDR3 amino acid sequence. Percentage overlap between repertoires was computed as shared unique clonotypes divided by the size of the smaller repertoire. Repertoire richness was assessed with RTK rarefaction, the Chao1 estimator, and Recon v2.1 estimates of unobserved clonotypes. Generation probabilities for all TCRbeta clonotypes obtained by the gDNA method from four donors were computed using OLGA. Imported from immuneACCESS, the table was reduced by TCRdb to in-frame sequences with V and J called. These copies leave out some clones; in studies compared against another copy, an unresolved V gene accounts for under half, and the cause of the remainder is not known. D and trimming come from the DNA, and the V and J calls and clone size come from that table. Present in this sample are under 2,000,000 clones, about 95% of which were seen just once. 0.95% to 1.5% of the sample is in the top ten clones.

For the CD8 naive samples, CD45RO-negative cells were positively selected for CCR7, yielding a CD45RA+CCR7+ population from which TemRA cells were excluded. Healthy HIV-negative adults with no recently reported acute infections or vaccinations were included as donors. Every donor was a Caucasian adult residing in Nashville, Tennessee, USA. After blood collection by leukapheresis, PBMCs were isolated using Ficoll-Histopaque density gradient centrifugation and then cryopreserved in the vapor phase of liquid nitrogen. Analytical flow cytometry was used to check the purity and quantity of every magnetically sorted T cell population. Genomic DNA was isolated from every sorted fraction and measured by UV absorbance on a Nanodrop 2000c.

The sequenced sample was naive CD8+ T cells sorted from blood. What this sample's cell subset or site label stands for: CD45RA+CCR7+. The TCR comes from a man between 18 and 35 years old in good health. The chain is encoded by TRBV25-1 joined to TRBJ2-2; no D gene call is confident. The CDR3 reads CASSLPYTGELFF. The DNA reads TGTGCCAGCAGTCTCCCCTACACCGGGGAGCTGTTTTTT. The full variable domain, completed from the reference TRBV25-1 and TRBJ2-2 proteins outside the CDR3, reads EADIYQTPRYLVIGTGKKITLECSQTMGHDKMYWYQQDPGMELHLIHYSYGVNSTEKGDLSSESTVSRIRTEHFPLTLESARPSHTSQYLCASSLPYTGELFFGEGSRLTVL.